This TCR beta chain was captured by sequencing in a study of blood T cell repertoires in COVID-19. About the research overall: Samples representing acute and convalescent COVID-19 were sourced from the United States, Italy and Spain.

The CDR3 extends over 12 amino acids. Germline values: CDR1 MNHNS, CDR2 SASEGT. V was trimmed by 3 bases and J by 4 bases, leaving 6 bases between them. Original analysis: Using reference gene primer amplification, nucleated cell counts were estimated. TCRdb's copy holds only in-frame clones and misses some; the assay was immunoSEQ multiplex PCR. The V and J calls and clone size were taken over from that table, and D and trimming were inferred from the DNA. Found here are roughly 260,000 clones, 85% to 90% of them singletons; the top ten hold 3% to 4.5%. The receptor was isolated from a woman aged 40 to 55 with acute or convalescent COVID-19. Input material: peripheral blood. The chain has TRBV6-1 and TRBJ1-2; D call uncertain. For the CDR3, the DNA is TGTGCCAGCAGTGAGGCAGTCTATGGCTACACCTTC. Translated: CASSEAVYGYTF.